These 8 T cell receptor beta chains originate from one sample sequenced in a study of CD8+ T cells in alopecia areata. It was cDNA, reverse transcribed from extracted RNA, that served as the sequencing template. Here immunoSEQ multiplex PCR was the method, and the copy in TCRdb shows in-frame clones only, minus some. The specimen has 200,000 to 300,000 clones, none found just once. Cutaneous lymph node cells were pooled, and they were sorted using CD4, CD8alpha, NKG2D, NKG2ACE and other markers. Sequencing input: CD4+ T cells sorted from a lymph node. The origin of the receptors is a C3H/HeJ mouse with alopecia areata. Mouse strain MHC haplotype: H2-k.

This clone has just a few counts. Gene labels here are mouse ones. From the germline J gene comes the end of the CDR3, since the read stops 4 residues before it. The chain has TRBV13-1 and TRBJ1-2; TRBD1 matches 7 bases. J lost 1 base, V lost 4 bases, and 4 bases had no gene match. CDR1 is NSHNY and CDR2 is SYGAGN in the germline V gene. The CDR3 contains 14 residues. The CDR3 sequence is CASSPTGLNSDYTF. The DNA read from the CDR3 is TGTGCCAGCAGTCCGACAGGGTTAAACTCC.

This clone turned up a few times. This may be a read error: a much more frequent sequence differs by one nucleotide. Genes here carry mouse names. Read coverage stops 4 residues before the CDR3 terminus; the germline J gene supplies the remainder. Other DNA sequences in the same sample also yield this CDR3. V usage is TRBV14 and J usage is TRBJ1-2, with D perhaps TRBD1 (5 bases). The germline V gene encodes CDR1 SGHDT and CDR2 FRDEAV. This CDR3 is 12 amino acids long. V was cut by 5 bases and J by 2 bases, with 7 bases left in between. CDR3 DNA (partial): TGTGCCAGCAGCCCAGGGAACTCC. Its protein is CASSPGNS. The whole CDR3 protein is CASSPGNSDYTF. Variable domain in full (rest from reference TRBV14 and TRBJ1-2): EAGVTQSPRYAVLQEGQAVSFWCDPISGHDTLYWYQQPRDQGPQLLVYFRDEAVIDNSQLPSDRFSAVRPKGTNSTLKIQSAKQGDTATYLCASSPGNSDYTFGSGTRLLVI.

In the case of this clone: Genes here carry mouse names. The CDR3 is cut off 4 residues early in the read; its end comes from the germline J gene. The rearrangement uses TRBV14 and TRBJ2-1; TRBD1 matches 8 bases. V lost 4 bases to trimming and J lost 4 bases; unmatched junction nucleotides: 4. The CDR3 has 14 residues. Germline V gene lookup returns CDR1 SGHDT and CDR2 FRDEAV. This CDR3 reads CASSLDREYAEQFF. The covered CDR3 bases are TGTGCCAGCAGTCTGGACAGGGAGTATGCT. Full variable domain (missing parts from reference TRBV14 and TRBJ2-1): EAGVTQSPRYAVLQEGQAVSFWCDPISGHDTLYWYQQPRDQGPQLLVYFRDEAVIDNSQLPSDRFSAVRPKGTNSTLKIQSAKQGDTATYLCASSLDREYAEQFFGPGTRLTVL.

This clone turned up a few times. Mouse germline and gene names are used. The read ends 4 residues early relative to the CDR3; the germline J gene fills the gap. This chain connects TRBV13-1 to TRBJ2-1; TRBD2 aligns across 13 bases. V gave up 2 bases and J gave up 6 bases; unmatched junction bases: 2. The CDR3 covers 15 residues. Germline CDR1 is NSHNY and CDR2 is SYGAGN. CDR3 residues: CASSDRDWGGAEQFF. CDR3 bases read: TGTGCCAGCAGTGACCGGGACTGGGGGGGTGCT.

Concerning this clone itself: All gene names here are mouse names. Read coverage stops 4 residues before the CDR3 terminus; the germline J gene supplies the remainder. The gene calls are TRBV19 and TRBJ2-2; D might be TRBD1 (5 bases). The ends were cut back, 4 bases at V and 4 bases at J, with 11 bases in the middle. This CDR3 contains 14 residues. Germline V gene data show CDR1 as FNHDT and CDR2 as SITEND (reference sequence). The DNA read from the CDR3 is TGTGCCAGCAGTCCCAGGGTACCCACCGGG. It yields the protein CASSPRVPTG. The CDR3 reads in full as CASSPRVPTGQLYF.

This clone was counted between two and nine times. The genes are named according to mouse. The read gets to within 3 residues of the CDR3 end, and the germline J gene fills in the rest. Other DNA sequences within the sample encode an identical CDR3. The chain recombines TRBV17 with TRBJ1-6, with TRBD1 identical over 8 bases. TRBJ1-6 is designated an ORF whose function remains uncertain. This CDR3 is built from 15 residues. The germline CDR1 and CDR2 sequences are MNHDT and YYDKIL. V lost 1 base to trimming and J lost 7 bases; unmatched junction nucleotides: 3. The sequenced part of the CDR3 DNA is TGTGCTAGCAGTAGAGGACAGGGGAGGAATTCGCCC. Translation gives CASSRGQGRNSP. The CDR3 reads in full as CASSRGQGRNSPLYF.

This clone was counted only a few times. The genes are named according to mouse. Read sequence stops 4 residues before the CDR3 end, and the germline J gene provides the missing end. Other DNA sequences in this specimen translate into the identical CDR3. The chain joins TRBV13-1 to TRBJ2-3; 9 bases agree with TRBD2. Trimming removed 5 bases from V and 1 base from J; junction bases left unmatched: 2. This CDR3 is built from 14 residues. The V gene's germline CDR1 is NSHNY and CDR2 SYGAGN. CDR3 DNA (partial): TGTGCCAGCAGGAGGACTGGGGGTGCAGAA. Translated: CASRRTGGAE. The entire CDR3 protein reads CASRRTGGAETLYF.

As concerns this clone: Genes and germline come from the mouse. The CDR3 end lies 4 residues beyond the end of the read and is filled in from the germline J gene. The rearrangement links TRBV13-2 to TRBJ2-1, with TRBD2 identical over 8 bases. Germline values: CDR1 NNHNN, CDR2 SYGAGS (reference sequence). The CDR3 totals 15 residues. CDR3 sequence reads: CASGDGGGAGAEQFF. CDR3 DNA (partial): TGTGCCAGCGGTGACGGGGGGGGCGCAGGGGCT.